This T cell receptor (beta chain) stems from a study of regulatory T cells in long-lasting Graves disease. Notes on the study in general: Gene preferences differed: TRBV28, TRBJ1-2, TRBJ2-5 in persistent cases.

Regarding this clonotype: Its antigen is not known.

CDR1 and CDR2 from the germline V gene are MNHEY and SMNVEV (reference sequence). The V and J ends lost 4 bases and 0 bases respectively, with 10 bases between them. The CDR3 runs to 15 residues. The time point was: persistent/refractory GD, antithyroid drugs over 5 years with positive TRAb. RNA isolated from PBMCs was used to make the TCR library. Assembly of TCR beta libraries relied on iRepertoire HTBI primers together with Arm-PCR of CDR3 regions. TCRdb re-derived calls from the multiplex PCR reads in MiXCR, one entry per CDR3 protein. The table records roughly 400,000 distinct CDR3 sequences, around 21% of them present only once.

Sequencing was performed on peripheral blood mononuclear cells (PBMCs), taken when the disease was refractory, from a patient treated with antithyroid drugs. The receptor was isolated from a female donor with Graves disease. The gene calls are TRBV27 and TRBJ2-1, with D hard to call. CDR3 sequence reads: CASSSPIDSYNEQFF. CDR3 in DNA: TGTGCCAGCAGTTCTCCGATAGACTCCTACAATGAGCAGTTCTTC.